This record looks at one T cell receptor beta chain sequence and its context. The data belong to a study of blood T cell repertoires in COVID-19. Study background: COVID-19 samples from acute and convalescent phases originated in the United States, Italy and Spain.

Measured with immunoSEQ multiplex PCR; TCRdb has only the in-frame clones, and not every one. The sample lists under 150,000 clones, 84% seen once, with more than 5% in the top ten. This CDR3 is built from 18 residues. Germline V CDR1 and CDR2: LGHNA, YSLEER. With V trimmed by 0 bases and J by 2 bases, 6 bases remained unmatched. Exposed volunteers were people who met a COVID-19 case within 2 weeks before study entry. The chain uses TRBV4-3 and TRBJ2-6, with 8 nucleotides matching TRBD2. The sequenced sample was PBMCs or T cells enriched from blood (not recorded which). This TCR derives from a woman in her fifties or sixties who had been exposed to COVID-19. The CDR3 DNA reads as TGCGCCAGCAGCCAAGATGAACAGGGACTAGCTGGGGCCAACGTCCTGACTTTC. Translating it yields CASSQDEQGLAGANVLTF.